This is a list of T cell receptor beta chains from one sample in a study of T cell repertoires in cytomegalovirus infection. TCRdb reprocessed the reads via MiXCR and lists one record per CDR3 protein. The table lists 680,000 or so distinct CDR3 sequences, about 40% of them singletons, with under 3% in the top ten. The source material was PBMCs. These receptors were taken from a human donor in good health (CMV status not recorded). Some clones in this sample may be carry-over from other donors' samples. Each CDR3 is given without its conserved first and last residue.

V	CDR3
TRBV28	ASRGTGEYYGYT
TRBV28	AGEGNTGELF
TRBV11-2	ASSLFGAGGYEQY
TRBV6-4	ASSEQDTGELF
TRBV24-1	ATSDGQTNSPLH
TRBV20-1	SARDPFPKQGNGSTNEKLF
TRBV7-3	ASSLTGEGNTEAF
TRBV10-3	AIRGQLLNTEAF
TRBV29-1	SSTGNTGELF
TRBV7-4	ASSHRTVGFGQPQH
TRBV4-1	ASSRDRGQNTEAF
TRBV12-3/TRBV12-4	ASSSRDRGTFNEKLF
TRBV6-1	ATPLRETGELF
TRBV4-1	ASSPLRASTDTQY
TRBV7-2	ASSLVGGRSYNEQF
TRBV7-4	ASSFRPIQETQY
TRBV7-9	ASSPSPRTSNEQY
TRBV6-1	ASENGGTISPLH
TRBV28	ASSSTVPDTQY
TRBV7-9	ASSRGDYGYT
TRBV7-2	ASSLQGRYVELF
TRBV15	ATSREGQYNEQF
TRBV7-9	ASSTRESVSSGANVLT
TRBV28	ASYSSRTVWGYT
TRBV6-5	ASSYSSGQSYGYT
TRBV2	ASKGAGAARPQH
TRBV6-6	ASSYGTVSNQPQH
TRBV7-9	ASSPFLGNSPLH
TRBV5-4	ASSSTGPIYEQY
TRBV5-5	ASSLDQSLYYEQY
TRBV28	ASRRTESHEQY
TRBV7-2	ASTLYTSTDTQY
TRBV20-1	SARGPGGAGDNEQF
TRBV20-1	SARLAGGPEDPADTQY
TRBV6-5	ASSLEGTNEKLF
TRBV7-2	ASSLASRDAYGYT
TRBV5-6	ASSHSPTGANTEAF
TRBV9	ASSSPDRSVNEQF
TRBV3-1	ASRRGLHSGANVLT
TRBV12-3/TRBV12-4	ASSLLSGTGELF
TRBV27	ASSGTGGGHEQF
TRBV10-3	AISGAEGVGYT
TRBV15	ATSRVGGTDTQY
TRBV20-1	SARGTGTEQY
TRBV7-8	ASSLARAGGRQPQH
TRBV6-1	ASSEDRAGYT
TRBV4-1	ASSHTGGRANNQPQH
TRBV28	ASIQLGQGAKDTQY
TRBV7-8	ASSLLGTTSAYNEQF
TRBV20-1	SARGTGAPNTEAF
TRBV27	ASSLFGYKSPVTEAF
TRBV5-4	ASSLGASGPTDTQY
TRBV6-6	ASRSEPGSSYNEQF
TRBV2	ASSEALTGHEQY
TRBV28	ASSFPGDASTDTQY
TRBV27	ASSQSIRHGYT
TRBV28	AIGAGDTEAS
TRBV7-2	ASSLHTAEAF
TRBV7-3	ASSLTGGEEQY
TRBV24-1	ATSDLENRGYEQF